The T cell receptor (beta chain) under discussion was sequenced for a study of blood T cell repertoires in COVID-19. Clones were sequenced by immunoSEQ multiplex PCR, and TCRdb holds only the in-frame ones, with some missing. The sample contains roughly 150,000 clones, 79% of which appear only once. The sequence was obtained from an older woman in a cohort exposed to, infected with or recovered from COVID-19 (not recorded which). The sequencing sample was made of PBMCs or T cells enriched from blood (not recorded which).

The CDR3 coding sequence is TGCGCCAGCAGCCTCCGGGGTGCGGGAGAAGGGTCCTACGAGCAGTACTTC. Its translation is CASSLRGAGEGSYEQYF. V gene TRBV5-1 combines with J gene TRBJ2-7; TRBD2 matches 7 bases. The CDR3 has 17 amino acids. Per germline, CDR1 SGHRS and CDR2 YFSETQ. V trimming: 4 bases; J trimming: 1 base; junction bases outside the gene matches: 14.